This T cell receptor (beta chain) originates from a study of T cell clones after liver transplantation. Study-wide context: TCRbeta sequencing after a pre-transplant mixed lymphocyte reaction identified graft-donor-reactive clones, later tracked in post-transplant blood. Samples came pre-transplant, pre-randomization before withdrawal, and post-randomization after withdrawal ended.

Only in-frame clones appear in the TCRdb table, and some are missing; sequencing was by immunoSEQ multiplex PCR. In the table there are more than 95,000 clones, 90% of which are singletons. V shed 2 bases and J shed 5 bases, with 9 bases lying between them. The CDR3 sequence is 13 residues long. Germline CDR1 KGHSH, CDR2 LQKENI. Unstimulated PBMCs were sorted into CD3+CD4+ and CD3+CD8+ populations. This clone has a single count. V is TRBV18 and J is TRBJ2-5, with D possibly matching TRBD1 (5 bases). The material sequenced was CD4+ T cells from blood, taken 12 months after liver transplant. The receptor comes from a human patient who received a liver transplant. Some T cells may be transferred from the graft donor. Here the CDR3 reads CASSPGAPETQYF. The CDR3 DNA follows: TGTGCCAGCTCACCAGGGGCCCCGGAGACCCAGTACTTC. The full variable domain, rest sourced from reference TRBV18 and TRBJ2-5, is NAGVMQNPRHLVRRRGQEARLRCSPMKGHSHVYWYRQLPEEGLKFMVYLQKENIIDESGMPKERFSAEFPKEGPSILRIQQVVRGDSAAYFCASSPGAPETQYFGPGTRLLVL.